This T cell receptor beta chain was retrieved from a study of cytomegalovirus exposure and HLA in healthy donors. Findings and caveats of the study: Most TCR beta V segments were productive about 87% or about 30% of the time in an earlier analysis.

V trimming: 7 bases; J trimming: 1 base; junction bases outside the gene matches: 3. The germline gives CDR1 MNHEY, CDR2 SMNVEV (reference sequence). The CDR3 spans 14 residues. Primers included in the PCR were 60 Vbeta and 13 Jbeta primers. Libraries were prepared by immunoSEQ multiplex PCR; TCRdb keeps only in-frame clonotypes and omits some of them. The table includes 170,000 or so clones, approximately 80% detected once. Note on this clone: Its target is not known.

The clonotype was recovered from a woman aged 45-65 years in good health and CMV-seropositive. V usage is TRBV27 and J usage is TRBJ1-1, with 10 bases aligning to TRBD1. The source material was PBMCs. This CDR3 is CASTRTGGNTEAFF. The CDR3 DNA reads TGTGCCAGCACCCGGACAGGGGGGAACACTGAAGCTTTCTTT.